The rows below give T cell receptor beta chains drawn from one sample of a study of read filtering for tumor transcriptome and immune sequencing. TCRdb independently ran MiXCR on the reads; one entry per CDR3 protein. The sample lists more than 100,000 distinct CDR3 sequences; under 15% were seen once. Sample: a population of CD138-negative cells sorted from bone marrow. The source is a donor at least 40 years old with multiple myeloma. The CDR3 runs from the conserved cysteine through the conserved F or W. D genes are given only for firm matches. Not all rows give a size; the values are once, few, many and, for expanded clones, a class.

J	V	D	size	CDR3	DNA
TRBJ2-7	TRBV4-1	-	-	CASSPSLLGPGAVYEQYF	TGCGCCAGCAGCCCCTCCCTATTAGGCCCGGGGGCGGTTTACGAGCAGTACTTC
TRBJ2-5	TRBV28	TRBD2	many	CASSTLTSGAQETQYF	TGTGCCAGCAGTACGTTGACTAGCGGCGCACAAGAGACCCAGTACTTC
TRBJ1-1	TRBV20-1	-	many	CSARGHPLTEAFF	TGCAGTGCTAGGGGACATCCCCTCACTGAAGCTTTCTTT
TRBJ2-5	TRBV4-1	TRBD2	few	CASSQEPSGGAKTQYF	TGCGCCAGCAGCCAAGAGCCCAGCGGGGGGGCAAAGACCCAGTACTTC
TRBJ1-5	TRBV12-3/TRBV12-4	TRBD1	few	CASSLATGTVSNQPQHF	TGTGCCAGCAGTTTAGCGACCGGGACAGTTAGCAATCAGCCCCAGCATTTT
TRBJ2-7	TRBV29-1	TRBD1	many	CSAGQGRSYEQYF	TGCAGCGCTGGACAGGGACGCTCCTACGAGCAGTACTTC
TRBJ2-3	TRBV11-1	-	many	CASSLRGGIGGDGGDTQYF	TGTGCCAGCAGCTTAAGGGGGGGCATAGGGGGCGACGGGGGAGATACGCAGTATTTT
TRBJ1-4	TRBV6-1	-	many	CASSEFEGSEKLFF	TGTGCCAGCAGTGAATTTGAGGGCTCTGAAAAACTGTTTTTT
TRBJ2-5	TRBV12-3/TRBV12-4	-	many	CAVAQGLGTETQYF	TGTGCCGTCGCACAGGGATTGGGGACGGAGACCCAGTACTTC
TRBJ2-5	TRBV24-1	TRBD1	many	CATSDQGAQRETQYF	TGTGCCACCAGTGATCAGGGGGCGCAGCGGGAGACCCAGTACTTC
TRBJ2-2	TRBV19	TRBD1	many	CASRQGANTGELFF	TGTGCCAGCCGACAGGGGGCGAACACCGGGGAGCTGTTTTTT
TRBJ1-5	TRBV6-2/TRBV6-3	-	few	CASSDSVNQPQHF	TGTGCCAGCAGTGACAGTGTGAATCAGCCCCAGCATTTT
TRBJ2-5	TRBV5-1	TRBD2	many	CASSPGLAGGVGETQYF	TGCGCCAGCAGCCCCGGACTAGCGGGGGGCGTTGGAGAGACCCAGTACTTC
TRBJ2-1	TRBV29-1	-	many	CSVAPGQQFF	TGCAGCGTAGCCCCGGGACAGCAGTTCTTC
TRBJ1-1	TRBV20-1	-	-	CSARGLGGTEAFF	TGCAGTGCTAGGGGGTTGGGGGGCACTGAAGCTTTCTTT
TRBJ2-2	TRBV7-8	TRBD2	-	CASSLQTSGWGDTGELFF	TGTGCCAGCAGCCTACAGACTAGCGGGTGGGGTGACACCGGGGAGCTGTTTTTT
TRBJ2-3	TRBV6-6	-	-	CGSSRTDTQYF	TGTGGCAGCAGCCGCACAGATACGCAGTATTTT
TRBJ1-1	TRBV6-1	TRBD1	many	CASSEAGTVETVNTEAFF	TGTGCCAGCAGTGAAGCGGGGACAGTAGAGACTGTGAACACTGAAGCTTTCTTT
TRBJ2-3	TRBV11-2	-	-	CASKAGWADTQYF	TGTGCCAGCAAGGCCGGGTGGGCAGATACGCAGTATTTT
TRBJ2-5	TRBV29-1	-	many	CSVTGQETQYF	TGCAGCGTTACGGGACAAGAGACCCAGTACTTC
TRBJ2-1	TRBV24-1	-	many	CATSDPTLGSSYNEQFF	TGTGCCACCAGTGACCCTACTTTAGGGAGCTCCTACAATGAGCAGTTCTTC
TRBJ2-7	TRBV6-1	TRBD1	many	CASSEATGGSYEQYF	TGTGCCAGCAGTGAAGCCACAGGGGGATCATACGAGCAGTACTTC
TRBJ2-5	TRBV5-1	-	-	CASSLYPETQYF	TGCGCCAGCAGCTTGTACCCAGAGACCCAGTACTTC
TRBJ2-5	TRBV7-2	TRBD2	many	CASSFGLAGVQETQYF	TGTGCCAGCAGCTTCGGACTAGCGGGAGTCCAAGAGACCCAGTACTTC
TRBJ2-1	TRBV6-1	TRBD2	-	CASSTELAGDEQFF	TGTGCCAGCAGCACGGAACTAGCGGGAGATGAGCAGTTCTTC
TRBJ2-5	TRBV3-1	-	few	CASSRTEEETQYF	TGTGCCAGCAGCCGGACCGAAGAAGAGACCCAGTACTTC
TRBJ1-2	TRBV10-2	TRBD1	-	CASSGTKGTADHTF	TGCGCCAGCAGTGGCACCAAGGGGACAGCGGATCACACCTTC
TRBJ2-2	TRBV3-1	TRBD2	many	CASNRLAGGKNTGELFF	TGTGCCAGCAACCGACTAGCGGGGGGAAAGAACACCGGGGAGCTGTTTTTT
TRBJ2-2	TRBV5-1	TRBD2	-	CASSAGLAGDTGELFF	TGCGCCAGCAGCGCGGGACTAGCGGGAGACACCGGGGAGCTGTTTTTT
TRBJ1-1	TRBV29-1	TRBD1	many	CSVVGQDVEAFF	TGCAGCGTTGTGGGACAGGACGTTGAAGCTTTCTTT
TRBJ2-1	TRBV11-2	-	many	CASSYTTGTPYNEQFF	TGTGCCAGCAGCTACACAACCGGGACACCCTACAATGAGCAGTTCTTC
TRBJ2-7	TRBV28	TRBD2	many	CASGGGPTYEQYF	TGTGCCAGTGGGGGAGGGCCTACCTACGAGCAGTACTTC
TRBJ2-1	TRBV12-3/TRBV12-4	TRBD1	many	CASSRTGGNNEQFF	TGTGCCAGCAGTCGAACAGGGGGTAACAATGAGCAGTTCTTC
TRBJ2-1	TRBV24-1	TRBD2	many	CATSDPGGSGNYNEQFF	TGTGCCACCAGTGACCCCGGCGGTAGCGGGAACTACAATGAGCAGTTCTTC
TRBJ2-2	TRBV3-1	-	few	CASSLSSRGANTGELFF	TGTGCCAGCAGCTTATCGTCGCGGGGTGCGAACACCGGGGAGCTGTTTTTT
TRBJ1-5	TRBV5-5	-	few	CASSLAEGVAQHF	TGTGCCAGCAGCTTGGCGGAGGGGGTAGCCCAGCATTTT
TRBJ1-5	TRBV11-2	-	many	CASSSGGQHQPQHF	TGTGCCAGCAGCTCGGGAGGACAGCATCAGCCCCAGCATTTT
TRBJ2-1	TRBV20-1	-	many	CSASGSSSYNEQFF	TGCAGTGCTAGCGGGAGCAGCTCCTACAATGAGCAGTTCTTC
TRBJ2-5	TRBV5-1	-	few	CASSLVLQQETQYF	TGCGCCAGCAGCTTGGTCCTACAGCAAGAGACCCAGTACTTC
TRBJ2-6	TRBV12-3/TRBV12-4	TRBD1	many	CASSASQGGSSGANVLTF	TGTGCCAGCAGTGCATCACAGGGGGGAAGCTCTGGGGCCAACGTCCTGACTTTC
TRBJ2-5	TRBV9	-	many	CASSISGDQETQYF	TGTGCCAGCAGCATCTCAGGGGACCAAGAGACCCAGTACTTC
TRBJ2-6	TRBV2	-	many	CASSDSRALGANVLTF	TGTGCCAGCAGTGATTCCAGGGCCCTAGGGGCCAACGTCCTGACTTTC
TRBJ2-7	TRBV7-7	-	many	CASSLGPRYEQYF	TGTGCTAGCAGCTTGGGCCCGCGCTACGAGCAGTACTTC
TRBJ2-2	TRBV4-1	-	many	CASSPIRLGTGANTGELFF	TGCGCCAGCAGCCCGATCCGGTTGGGGACGGGGGCGAACACCGGGGAGCTGTTTTTT
TRBJ2-1	TRBV20-1	-	many	CSAYLPADEQFF	TGCAGTGCCTACTTACCAGCCGATGAGCAGTTCTTC
TRBJ2-7	TRBV7-7	TRBD1	many	CASSQDRDSYEQYF	TGTGCTAGCAGCCAGGACAGGGACTCCTACGAGCAGTACTTC